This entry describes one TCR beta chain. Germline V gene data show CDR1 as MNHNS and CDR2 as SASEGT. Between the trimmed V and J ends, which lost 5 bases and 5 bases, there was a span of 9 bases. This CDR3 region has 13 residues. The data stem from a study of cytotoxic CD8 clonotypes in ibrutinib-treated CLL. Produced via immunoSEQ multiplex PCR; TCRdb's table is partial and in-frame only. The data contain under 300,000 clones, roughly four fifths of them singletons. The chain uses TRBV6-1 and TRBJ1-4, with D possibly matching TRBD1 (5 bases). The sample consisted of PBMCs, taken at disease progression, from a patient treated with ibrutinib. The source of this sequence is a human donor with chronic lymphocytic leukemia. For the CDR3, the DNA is TGTGCCAGCAGTCTTTGGGGGAATGAAAAACTGTTTTTT. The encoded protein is CASSLWGNEKLFF.